By its share, the clone carrying this T cell receptor beta chain is medium-sized. The antigen remains undetermined. The source of the sample is a study of T cell repertoires in aging, cancer and after chemotherapy. Study context: Over several months to years, re-sampled healthy donor repertoires clearly shared clones. Study observations and caveats: In each cancer cohort, median generation probability increased across chemotherapy, suggesting thymic output rebounded. Compared with age-matched healthy donors, untreated hematological or solid cancer patients showed higher blood TCR clonality. No conclusions about immunological memory after chemotherapy can be drawn from the repertoire data.

Amplification of TCR beta used genomic DNA extracted from peripheral blood. TRB rearrangements spanning V, D and J were amplified using mixed TRB-A/B primers. TCRdb reanalysed the multiplex PCR reads using MiXCR and keeps one entry per CDR3 protein. Altogether more than 9,000 distinct CDR3 sequences are present, around 44% being singletons, with the ten largest covering approximately 1.8%. This CDR3 contains 14 residues. Unmatched junction bases numbered 3, after V lost 6 bases and J lost 1 base. This clonotype was obtained from a human donor in good health. Material: blood. This chain links TRBV12-3 or TRBV12-4 with TRBJ1-5, with 7 bases matching TRBD1. The CDR3 DNA reads as TGTGCCAGCAGCCTACAGGGGAGCAATCAGCCCCAGCATTTT. Amino acids: CASSLQGSNQPQHF.